The 6 T cell receptor beta chains below were found in one sample sequenced in a study of blood T cells in healthy people across ages. A second about 6 to 11 cycle PCR used barcoded and J-beta primers. MiXCR, applied by TCRdb to the 5' RACE reads, yields one record per CDR3 protein. Of about a million distinct CDR3 sequences listed, roughly half are singletons. Source material: blood. The receptors shown here come from a woman aged 60-75 years in good health.

This clonotype was seen just once. The chain has TRBV21-1 and TRBJ2-3; the table assigns TRBD2, which was not confirmed against the DNA. TRBV21-1 is labeled a pseudogene. CDR3 length: 17 amino acids. CDR3 sequence (DNA): TGTGCCAGCAGCAAAGGAGCGCCGGGCCCAGGTCCAGATACGCAGTATTTT. Translation gives CASSKGAPGPGPDTQYF.

This chain links TRBV20-1 with TRBJ1-2; 11 positions match TRBD1. This CDR3 contains 14 residues. V lost 7 bases to trimming and J lost 0 bases; unmatched junction nucleotides: 4. Germline V gives CDR1 DFQATT, CDR2 SNEGSKA (reference sequence). CDR3 protein: CSVPGQGANYGYTF. CDR3 DNA sequence: TGCAGTGTTCCGGGACAGGGGGCTAACTATGGCTACACCTTC.

This clonotype was seen more than once but under ten times. The gene calls are TRBV21-1 and TRBJ2-7; whether TRBD1, the table's D call, matches the DNA was not checked. TRBV21-1 is annotated as a pseudogene. This CDR3 has 14 residues. CDR3 sequence: CASSNRAPLGGQYF. CDR3 DNA: TGTGCCAGCAGCAACCGTGCCCCACTCGGGGGGCAGTACTTC.

This clonotype is a singleton in its sample. The chain has TRBV20-1 and TRBJ2-7, with 12 bases identical to TRBD2. CDR3 length equals 15 residues. The germline V gene has CDR1 DFQATT and CDR2 SNEGSKA (reference sequence). V trimming: 6 bases; J trimming: 3 bases; junction bases outside the gene matches: 9. CDR3 bases: TGCAGTGCGGAAAGGACTAGCGGGATTGGCTACGAGCAGTACTTC. Translated: CSAERTSGIGYEQYF.

This chain uses TRBV7-3 with TRBJ2-5; D may be TRBD2 (5 bases). Trimming stripped 5 bases from V and 5 bases from J, with 15 bases between. In germline, CDR1 is SGHTA, CDR2 FQGTGA. The CDR3 sequence is 14 residues long. CDR3 DNA sequence: TGTGCCAGCAGCCCGGGGATCCGAGCGGAGACCCAGTACTTC. This sequence encodes CASSPGIRAETQYF. The complete variable domain, with remaining parts taken from reference TRBV7-3 and TRBJ2-5, reads GAGVSQTPSNKVTEKGKYVELRCDPISGHTALYWYRQSLGQGPEFLIYFQGTGAADDSGLPNDRFFAVRPEGSVSTLKIQRTERGDSAVYLCASSPGIRAETQYFGPGTRLLVL.

The rearrangement joins TRBV7-2 to TRBJ2-7, with 8 bases aligning to TRBD1. The CDR3 has 16 residues. CDR1 SGHTA and CDR2 FQGNSA come from the germline V gene. The junction had 12 bases not matched to a gene; V was cut back by 3 bases and J by 5 bases. The CDR3: CASSFTGGRIGNEQYF. CDR3 sequence (DNA): TGTGCCAGCAGCTTTACAGGGGGGCGTATCGGAAACGAGCAGTACTTC. The full variable domain, completed using reference TRBV7-2 and TRBJ2-7, is GAGVSQSPSNKVTEKGKDVELRCDPISGHTALYWYRQSLGQGLEFLIYFQGNSAPDKSGLPSDRFSAERTGGSVSTLTIQRTQQEDSAVYLCASSFTGGRIGNEQYFGPGTRLTVT.